What follows is one T cell receptor (beta chain) and its context. The antigen is unknown. The source of the sample is a study of T cell responses to AZD1222 COVID-19 vaccine. For the study at large: Investigators merged groups given second doses at roughly 4 or roughly 12 weeks. Points from the study as a whole: In a largely white British group with more females than males, clonal diversity was possibly underestimated. As reported, nearly half of all spike-specific TCRs target variant regions that are unmutated. Only 5 or 6 AZD1222 recipients tested seropositive at baseline.

Germline V lookup: CDR1 SGHRS, CDR2 YFSETQ. The CDR3 totals 15 residues. Trimming stripped 1 base from V and 2 bases from J, with 10 bases between. Clones were sequenced by immunoSEQ multiplex PCR, and TCRdb holds only the in-frame ones, with some missing. The profile shows some 96,000 clones, around 86% of them singletons. The TCR originated in an adult in good health. V usage is TRBV5-1 and J usage is TRBJ2-1, with D maybe TRBD2 (5 bases). The material sequenced was peripheral blood, taken on day 0 of AZD1222 vaccination. This CDR3 is CASSLLGETYNEQFF. Written as DNA, the CDR3 is TGCGCCAGCAGCTTGTTGGGAGAAACCTACAATGAGCAGTTCTTC.